This section outlines one TCR beta chain sequence together with its context. The data derive from a study of blood T cell repertoires in COVID-19. At the level of the study: Italy, Spain and the United States were the sources of the convalescent and acute COVID-19 samples. T cells, B-cell-depleted T cells, or PBMCs provided the cDNA or gDNA that served as material.

Per the original data handling: Cell counts per sample came from amplifying reference gene primers. Some clones are missing from TCRdb's copy, which holds only in-frame ones; the method was immunoSEQ multiplex PCR. The DNA gave D and trimming, while V, J and clone size come from that table. This sample has over 200,000 clones; roughly nine tenths occur once, and the top ten carry roughly 1.2%. Germline V lookup: CDR1 SGHRS, CDR2 YFSETQ. This CDR3 has 11 amino acids. Trimming took 4 bases from V and 8 from J, leaving 9 bases between them. This chain links TRBV5-1 with TRBJ1-2; no reliable D call. The specimen was PBMCs or T cells enriched from blood (not recorded which). This TCR derives from a human donor in a cohort exposed to, infected with or recovered from COVID-19 (not recorded which). The donor label of this sample is uncertain. CDR3 sequence reads: CASSEDGGYTF. In DNA, the CDR3 is TGCGCCAGCAGCGAAGACGGGGGCTACACCTTC.